Sequencing of this T cell receptor beta chain was carried out in a study of T cell responses to AZD1222 COVID-19 vaccine. Findings and limits, study-wide: Clonal diversity may have been underestimated, and the donors were mostly white British, with more females than males.

Only in-frame clones appear in the TCRdb table, and some are missing; sequencing was by immunoSEQ multiplex PCR. The data hold about 100,000 clones, with about nine tenths observed a single time. Regarding this clone: Its antigen remains unidentified.

This receptor was identified in an adult in good health. Sequences were derived from peripheral blood, sampled on day 0 of AZD1222 vaccination.

DNA of the CDR3: TGTGCCAGTAGTATTCGGGGATCCTACAATGAGCAGTTCTTC. Encoded protein: CASSIRGSYNEQFF. The genes are TRBV19 and TRBJ2-1, with D perhaps TRBD2 (5 bases). Germline V lookup: CDR1 LNHDA, CDR2 SQIVND (reference sequence). V was clipped by 3 bases and J by 1 base, with 7 bases between them. The CDR3 is 14 amino acids.